These 27 T cell receptor beta chains were sequenced from one sample in a study of shared clonotypes between healthy human individuals. Clones were read by immunoSEQ multiplex PCR, and TCRdb kept only the in-frame ones, dropping some. Counted here are some 450,000 clones, approximately 80% occurring once; the ten biggest clones make up 12%. Sequencing was carried out using PBMCs. The source is a woman aged 35 to 49 in good health. Some clones in this sample may be carry-over from other donors' samples.

The chain carries TRBV10-3 and TRBJ1-2; D gene uncertain. Per the germline V gene, CDR1 is ENHRY and CDR2 is SYGVKD. Deletions cut 0 bases from V and 6 bases from J, with 14 bases between. This CDR3 has 15 amino acids. CDR3 coding DNA: TGTGCCATCAGTGAGTCTGGCGACGCCCTTGATGGCTACACCTTC. Amino acids: CAISESGDALDGYTF.

The chain uses TRBV6-5 and TRBJ2-7, with a possible D match to TRBD1 (5 bases). The CDR3 runs to 15 residues. The V gene's germline CDR1 is MNHEY and CDR2 SVGAGI. The V end lost 5 bases, the J end lost 0 bases, and 14 bases lay between the germline ends. CDR3 in amino acids: CASSKAPGISYEQYF. CDR3 nucleotide sequence: TGTGCCAGCAGTAAGGCCCCAGGGATCTCCTACGAGCAGTACTTC.

This rearrangement joins TRBV6-5 to TRBJ1-1, with unresolved D. The V gene lost 2 bases and the J gene lost 5 bases, with 18 bases spanning the gap. This CDR3 has 16 amino acids. Germline V gene data show CDR1 as MNHEY and CDR2 as SVGAGI. The CDR3 loop reads CASSYSQVIVGTEAFF. Written as DNA, the CDR3 is TGTGCCAGCAGTTACAGCCAGGTTATTGTGGGAACTGAAGCTTTCTTT.

V is TRBV9 and J is TRBJ2-3; D not resolved. V shed 0 bases and J shed 0 bases, with 8 bases lying between them. Germline CDR1 is SGDLS and CDR2 is YYNGEE. The CDR3 runs to 15 residues. CDR3 sequence (DNA): TGTGCCAGCAGCGTAGACGGTCCTAGCACAGATACGCAGTATTTT. Protein: CASSVDGPSTDTQYF.

The chain is built from TRBV28 and TRBJ2-3; 11 nucleotides agree with TRBD1. Losses at the gene ends were 2 bases for V and 9 bases for J; bases not matched to a gene: 4. CDR3 length equals 14 residues. Looked up from germline, CDR1 is MDHEN and CDR2 is SYDVKM. CDR3 DNA sequence: TGTGCCAGCAGTTTAACTAGGGACAGGGGGACGCAGTATTTT. Translated, it gives CASSLTRDRGTQYF. Full variable domain (missing parts from reference TRBV28 and TRBJ2-3): DVKVTQSSRYLVKRTGEKVFLECVQDMDHENMFWYRQDPGLGLRLIYFSYDVKMKEKGDIPEGYSVSREKKERFSLILESASTNQTSMYLCASSLTRDRGTQYFGPGTRLTVL.

This clone appeared a single time. V gene TRBV7-6 combines with J gene TRBJ1-5, with TRBD1 as a possible D gene (5 bases). The CDR3 is 16 residues long. CDR1 is SGHVS, CDR2 FNYEAQ, per germline. Trimming left V 1 base short and J 1 base short, with 11 bases between. The CDR3 loop is CASSLGTRGSNQPQHF. The DNA of the CDR3 is TGTGCCAGCAGCTTAGGTACTCGGGGGAGCAATCAGCCCCAGCATTTT.

As DNA, the CDR3 is TGTGCCAGCAGCTTAACGGGGGGTCCGGGCACTGAAGCTTTCTTT. It specifies CASSLTGGPGTEAFF. The chain is built from TRBV7-9 and TRBJ1-1; tentatively, D is TRBD1 (5 bases). CDR3 length: 15 amino acids. V was shortened by 2 bases and J by 4 bases, with 14 bases between the two germline ends. Germline V gene data show CDR1 as SEHNR and CDR2 as FQNEAQ (reference sequence).

The rearrangement joins TRBV7-9 to TRBJ2-1, with TRBD2 matching 11 bases. Germline values: CDR1 SEHNR, CDR2 FQNEAQ (reference sequence). The V and J ends lost 1 base and 7 bases, in that order; junction bases with no gene match: 15. The CDR3 extends over 19 amino acids. This CDR3 is CASSLGLAGGTGGWNEQFF. The CDR3 region has the DNA TGTGCCAGCAGCTTAGGGCTAGCGGGAGGAACGGGAGGATGGAATGAGCAGTTCTTC.

This rearrangement joins TRBV6-5 to TRBJ1-5, with D uncertain. The germline CDR1 and CDR2 sequences are MNHEY and SVGAGI. The V end lost 5 bases, the J end lost 2 bases, and 10 bases lay between the germline ends. There are 14 residues in the CDR3. CDR3 in DNA: TGTGCCAGCAGTCCCCGGGGTGGCAATCAGCCCCAGCATTTT. This translates into CASSPRGGNQPQHF.

Concerning this clone: Being one base from a much bigger clone, this may be a read error. The sample has other DNA sequences that encode this CDR3 too. This rearrangement joins TRBV9 to TRBJ2-2, with D unclear. The germline V gene encodes CDR1 SGDLS and CDR2 YYNGEE. The CDR3 is 14 residues long. V was trimmed by 0 bases and J by 2 bases, leaving 5 bases between them. This CDR3 is CASSVELNTGELFF. The CDR3 DNA reads TGTGCCAGCAGCGTAGAGCTAAACACCGGGGAGCTGTTTTTT.

For this clone: One base away lies a much larger clone, so this may be a sequencing read error. Other DNA sequences from this sample encode an identical CDR3 as well. The V gene is TRBV5-5, the J gene TRBJ1-2, with 10 bases matching TRBD1. Trimming removed 3 bases from V and 8 bases from J; junction bases left unmatched: 16. The CDR3 totals 17 residues. The germline V gene encodes CDR1 SGHKS and CDR2 YYEKEE (reference sequence). The CDR3 is CASSSSGTGDLPRGYTF. The CDR3 nucleotides read TGTGCCAGCAGCTCGTCTGGGACAGGGGACCTACCGCGGGGCTACACCTTC.

This chain connects TRBV11-2 to TRBJ2-5; weak D call: TRBD2 (5 bases). The CDR3 has 13 amino acids. Germline V lookup: CDR1 SGHAT, CDR2 FQNNGV. V gave up 1 base and J gave up 5 bases, with 8 bases separating them. CDR3 sequence reads: CASSLAGRETQYF. CDR3 sequence (DNA): TGTGCCAGCAGCTTAGCGGGAAGGGAGACCCAGTACTTC.

In this sample, this clone turned up once. No DNA is shown, since the ends of the CDR3 on it are uncertain; the CDR3 is the one TCRdb lists. V is TRBV27 and J is TRBJ2-3; whether TRBD1, the table's D call, matches the DNA was not checked. Termini included, the CDR3 measures 18 amino acids. Germline V gene lookup returns CDR1 MNHEY and CDR2 SMNVEV (reference sequence). The CDR3 is CASSSSPIRGDTTDTQYF.

This clone is a singleton in its sample. The genes are TRBV7-9 and TRBJ2-7; possibly TRBD2 for D (6 bases). Trimming took off 4 bases at V and 7 bases at J, with 17 bases between the two ends. CDR1 is SEHNR, CDR2 FQNEAQ, per germline (reference sequence). CDR3 size: 14 residues. CDR3 DNA: TGTGCCAGCAGCTCGGTGCGAAGCCGGGGGGAGCAGTACTTC. It is translated as CASSSVRSRGEQYF. Supplemented by reference TRBV7-9 and TRBJ2-7, the full variable domain reads DTGVSQNPRHKITKRGQNVTFRCDPISEHNRLYWYRQTLGQGPEFLTYFQNEAQLEKSRLLSDRFSAERPKGSFSTLEIQRTEQGDSAMYLCASSSVRSRGEQYFGPGTRLTVT.

Ten or more counts support this clone. The chain uses TRBV28 and TRBJ2-7, with TRBD2 matching over 9 bases. This CDR3 contains 14 residues. Germline V gene data show CDR1 as MDHEN and CDR2 as SYDVKM. Trimming removed 6 bases from V and 3 bases from J; junction bases left unmatched: 6. CDR3 in amino acids: CASSPTAGGYEQYF. The CDR3 bases are TGTGCCAGCAGCCCCACAGCGGGGGGCTACGAGCAGTACTTC.

Of note for this clone: One end of the junction does not line up with germline, which may come from a read error. The rearrangement uses TRBV15 and TRBJ2-1; the D gene is possibly TRBD2 (5 bases). The CDR3 extends over 14 amino acids. Germline values: CDR1 LNHNV, CDR2 YYDKDF (reference sequence). The CDR3 reads CATSRDRGTPHAVF. The DNA of the CDR3 is TGTGCCACCAGCAGAGATCGGGGTACTCCCCACGCGGTCTTC. Full variable domain (remainder filled in from reference TRBV15 and TRBJ2-1): DAMVIQNPRYQVTQFGKPVTLSCSQTLNHNVMYWYQQKSSQAPKLLFHYYDKDFNNEADTPDNFQSRRPNTSFCFLDIRSPGLGDTAMYLCATSRDRGTPHAVFGPGTRLTVL.

The genes are TRBV5-1 and TRBJ2-2; D is perhaps TRBD1 (6 bases). V was cut by 4 bases and J by 2 bases, with 15 bases left in between. The CDR3 has 16 residues. Germline V gene data show CDR1 as SGHRS and CDR2 as YFSETQ. CDR3 loop: CASSPDGTPNTGELFF. As DNA, the CDR3 is TGCGCCAGCAGCCCGGACGGGACACCAAACACCGGGGAGCTGTTTTTT.

As concerns this clone: This probably arose from a read error, given a far larger clone one base away. Within the sample, other DNA sequences also encode this same CDR3. The rearrangement joins TRBV4-3 to TRBJ2-1; 10 nucleotides match TRBD1. V shed 4 bases, J shed 4 bases, and the junction held 7 bases outside the gene matches. CDR3 length: 16 residues. Germline values: CDR1 LGHNA, CDR2 YSLEER. The CDR3, as DNA: TGCGCCAGCAGCCCAGACGAGGGACAGGGGTACAATGAGCAGTTCTTC. Translated, it gives CASSPDEGQGYNEQFF.

V is TRBV28 and J is TRBJ2-7; D is unresolved. Germline V gene sequence: CDR1 MDHEN, CDR2 SYDVKM. The CDR3 loop spans 13 amino acids. The V and J ends lost 6 bases and 4 bases respectively, with 13 bases between them. Written as DNA, the CDR3 is TGTGCCAGCAGCCACCGTCTGAAGTACGAGCAGTACTTC. Translating gives CASSHRLKYEQYF.

The J gene is TRBJ1-6, the V gene TRBV11-2; D perhaps matches TRBD1 (6 bases). The CDR3 extends over 13 amino acids. Germline lookup yields CDR1 SGHAT and CDR2 FQNNGV. The ends were cut back, 0 bases at V and 9 bases at J, with 6 bases in the middle. The CDR3 loop is CASSLDRGSPLHF. The CDR3 nucleotides read TGTGCCAGCAGCTTAGACAGGGGTTCACCCCTCCACTTT.

With respect to this clone: The sample holds other DNA sequences that translate to the same CDR3. CDR3 DNA sequence: TGTGCCAGCAGCTTGGGGGACAGGAGGAACACTGAAGCTTTCTTT. This encodes CASSLGDRRNTEAFF. The chain employs TRBV7-2 and TRBJ1-1; TRBD1 matches 8 bases. The CDR3 covers 15 residues. Germline V gene data show CDR1 as SGHTA and CDR2 as FQGNSA. V was clipped by 3 bases and J by 1 base; unmatched bases: 4.

Comments on this clone: Other DNA sequences from this sample encode an identical CDR3 as well. CDR3 nucleotide sequence: TGTGCCAGCAGCCGAGGGGGCGACACTGAAGCTTTCTTT. Encoded protein: CASSRGGDTEAFF. The genes are TRBV5-4 and TRBJ1-1, with 7 bases lining up with TRBD1. The germline CDR1 and CDR2 sequences are SGHNT and YYREEE (reference sequence). The ends lost 4 bases at V and 3 bases at J; junction bases unmatched: 3. The CDR3 contains 13 residues.

In the case of this clone: A far larger clone lies a single base away; this is likely a read error. The V gene is TRBV7-2, the J gene TRBJ2-3; 8 bases agree with TRBD2. J gave up 3 bases and V 2 bases, and 7 bases lay outside the gene matches. Germline V lookup: CDR1 SGHTA, CDR2 FQGNSA. The CDR3 is made up of 16 amino acids. The CDR3 DNA sequence: TGTGCCAGCAGCTTACGCGGCGGGGGGAGGACAGATACGCAGTATTTT. This sequence encodes CASSLRGGGRTDTQYF.

Ten or more counts support this clone. This specimen includes other DNA sequences encoding the same CDR3. This chain uses TRBV2 with TRBJ2-7, with TRBD2 matching over 13 bases. J was trimmed by 2 bases and V by 4 bases; bases with no gene match: 2. The CDR3 has 15 amino acids. The V gene's germline CDR1 is SNHLY and CDR2 FYNNEI. CDR3 protein: CASSVTSGGPYEQYF. The CDR3 DNA is TGTGCCAGCAGTGTGACTAGCGGGGGGCCCTACGAGCAGTACTTC. The whole variable domain, filled in from reference TRBV2 and TRBJ2-7, reads EPEVTQTPSHQVTQMGQEVILRCVPISNHLYFYWYRQILGQKVEFLVSFYNNEISEKSEIFDDQFSVERPDGSNFTLKIRSTKLEDSAMYFCASSVTSGGPYEQYFGPGTRLTVT.

Here the CDR3 reads CASSLLRNSYEQYF. The CDR3 bases are TGTGCCAGCAGTTTACTACGGAACTCCTACGAGCAGTACTTC. V usage is TRBV28 and J usage is TRBJ2-7; unclear D gene. This CDR3 has 14 amino acids. Trimming stripped 2 bases from V and 0 bases from J, with 8 bases between. CDR1 MDHEN and CDR2 SYDVKM come from the germline V gene.

This chain uses TRBV7-2 with TRBJ2-7; perhaps D is TRBD1 or TRBD2 (6 bases each). CDR1 is SGHTA and CDR2 is FQGNSA in the germline V gene. V lost 2 bases and J 2 bases, leaving 13 bases between the germline ends. The CDR3 loop spans 15 amino acids. This chain's CDR3 is CASSLIVGGTYEQYF. The CDR3 DNA reads TGTGCCAGCAGCTTAATAGTGGGGGGCACCTACGAGCAGTACTTC. Full variable domain (missing parts from reference TRBV7-2 and TRBJ2-7): GAGVSQSPSNKVTEKGKDVELRCDPISGHTALYWYRQSLGQGLEFLIYFQGNSAPDKSGLPSDRFSAERTGGSVSTLTIQRTQQEDSAVYLCASSLIVGGTYEQYFGPGTRLTVT.

On this clone: At the DNA level, this CDR3 is encoded by other sequences in the same sample as well. The rearrangement links TRBV10-3 to TRBJ2-7; D gene unclear. This CDR3 is built from 12 residues. CDR1 is ENHRY and CDR2 is SYGVKD in the germline V gene. Trimming removed 8 bases from V and 2 bases from J, with 10 bases in between. CDR3 loop: CAIAADPYEQYF. The CDR3 DNA sequence: TGTGCCATCGCCGCTGACCCCTACGAGCAGTACTTC.